Here is one TCR beta chain with its context. This entry belongs to a study of cytomegalovirus exposure and HLA in healthy donors. It was with 60 Vbeta and 13 Jbeta primers that the PCR ran. Original processing methods: Unique TCR beta chains numbered approximately 80 million in a later analysis, with approximately 10 million shared. Profiled with immunoSEQ multiplex PCR; TCRdb holds only in-frame clones, not every one. The V and J calls and clone size come from that table; D and trimming were worked out from the DNA. The data show 200,000 to 250,000 clones, less than 85% seen once. The CDR3 consists of 14 residues. V lost 3 bases, J lost 5 bases, and 7 bases stayed unmatched. Germline V gene sequence: CDR1 LNHNV, CDR2 YYDKDF (reference sequence).

The receptor comes from a man between 18 and 29 years old in good health and CMV-seronegative. The chain carries TRBV15 and TRBJ2-7; 7 positions agree with TRBD1. Sequences were obtained from PBMCs. As DNA, the CDR3 is TGTGCCACCAGCAGGGACGACAGGGTGAACGAGCAGTACTTC. It encodes CATSRDDRVNEQYF. The variable domain in full, completed from reference TRBV15 and TRBJ2-7, reads DAMVIQNPRYQVTQFGKPVTLSCSQTLNHNVMYWYQQKSSQAPKLLFHYYDKDFNNEADTPDNFQSRRPNTSFCFLDIRSPGLGDTAMYLCATSRDDRVNEQYFGPGTRLTVT.